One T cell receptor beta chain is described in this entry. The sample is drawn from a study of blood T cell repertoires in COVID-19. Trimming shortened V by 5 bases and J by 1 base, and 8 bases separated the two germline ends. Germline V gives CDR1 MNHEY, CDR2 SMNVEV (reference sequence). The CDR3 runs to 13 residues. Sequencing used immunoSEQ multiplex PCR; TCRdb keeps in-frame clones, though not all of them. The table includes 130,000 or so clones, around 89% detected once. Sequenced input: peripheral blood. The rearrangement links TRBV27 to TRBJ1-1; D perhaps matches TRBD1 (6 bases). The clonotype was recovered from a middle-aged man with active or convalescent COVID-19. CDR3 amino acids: CASSQGQNTEAFF. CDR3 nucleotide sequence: TGTGCCAGCAGTCAGGGACAGAACACTGAAGCTTTCTTT.